The 30 T cell receptor beta chains in this list originate from one sample, sequenced in a study of spatial heterogeneity in lung cancer. The time point was: sample taken at primary tumor resection. From the 5' RACE reads, TCRdb called clonotypes with MiXCR, one entry per CDR3 protein. The sample contains tens of thousands of distinct CDR3 sequences, more than 10% of which appear only once. Here the sequenced sample was PBMCs, taken at surgery. These receptor sequences come from a male donor with early-stage non-small cell lung cancer.

This clonotype has only a few counts. The chain recombines TRBV7-2 with TRBJ2-2; 9 bases agree with TRBD2. Germline V gene data show CDR1 as SGHTA and CDR2 as FQGNSA. The CDR3 has 17 residues. V shed 1 base, J shed 4 bases, and the junction held 7 bases outside the gene matches. The CDR3 sequence: CASSLEAAGGSTGELFF. The CDR3 nucleotides read TGTGCCAGCAGCTTAGAAGCAGCGGGGGGATCCACCGGGGAGCTGTTTTTT. Together with reference TRBV7-2 and TRBJ2-2, the CDR3 gives the full variable domain: GAGVSQSPSNKVTEKGKDVELRCDPISGHTALYWYRQSLGQGLEFLIYFQGNSAPDKSGLPSDRFSAERTGGSVSTLTIQRTQQEDSAVYLCASSLEAAGGSTGELFFGEGSRLTVL.

There are a few counts of this clonotype. The chain joins TRBV7-2 to TRBJ2-7; 7 positions agree with TRBD1. The CDR3 covers 16 residues. CDR1 is SGHTA, CDR2 FQGNSA, per germline. V gave up 1 base and J gave up 2 bases; unmatched junction bases: 8. CDR3 coding DNA: TGTGCCAGCAGCTTAGTTCCGACAGGGATAGCCTACGAGCAGTACTTC. This encodes CASSLVPTGIAYEQYF. Combining the CDR3 with reference TRBV7-2 and TRBJ2-7 gives the whole variable domain GAGVSQSPSNKVTEKGKDVELRCDPISGHTALYWYRQSLGQGLEFLIYFQGNSAPDKSGLPSDRFSAERTGGSVSTLTIQRTQQEDSAVYLCASSLVPTGIAYEQYFGPGTRLTVT.

This clonotype has a handful of counts. CDR3 DNA: TGTGCCAGCAGCCCTTTAGCGGGAACGCAGTATTTT. It yields the protein CASSPLAGTQYF. This chain uses TRBV14 with TRBJ2-3; 8 nucleotides align to TRBD2. Unmatched junction bases numbered 3, after V lost 4 bases and J lost 9 bases. The CDR3 has 12 amino acids. Germline-derived CDR1 and CDR2 are SGHDN and FVKESK.

V gene TRBV28 combines with J gene TRBJ2-7; 7 bases map to TRBD1. Per the germline V gene, CDR1 is MDHEN and CDR2 is SYDVKM. The V and J ends lost 7 bases and 3 bases, in that order; junction bases with no gene match: 3. The CDR3 totals 12 residues. The CDR3 DNA follows: TGTGCCAGCACCTCAGGGGGCTACGAGCAGTACTTC. Translation: CASTSGGYEQYF.

The gene calls are TRBV28 and TRBJ2-3; the match to TRBD2 covers 11 bases. With 8 bases clipped from V and 3 bases from J, the junction kept 7 bases outside the gene matches. Germline values: CDR1 MDHEN, CDR2 SYDVKM. CDR3 length: 15 amino acids. CDR3 sequence: CASLTSGRATDTQYF. The CDR3 DNA sequence: TGTGCCAGCCTTACTAGCGGGAGAGCGACAGATACGCAGTATTTT.

This clonotype occurred a few times. V gene TRBV12-3 or TRBV12-4 combines with J gene TRBJ2-4; a weak D match, TRBD2 (6 bases). The CDR3 contains 15 residues. Trimming left V 6 bases short and J 3 bases short, with 15 bases between. The CDR3 DNA reads TGTGCCAGCAGCCACCTAGGGACTGGCAAAAACATTCAGTACTTC. Amino acid sequence: CASSHLGTGKNIQYF.

This clonotype was picked up a small number of times. The V and J genes are TRBV6-6 and TRBJ2-4, with D tentatively TRBD1 (6 bases). Trimming took off 0 bases at V and 0 bases at J, with 15 bases between the two ends. This CDR3 comprises 18 residues. CDR1 is MNHNY and CDR2 is SVGAGI in the germline V gene (reference sequence). The CDR3 DNA reads as TGTGCCAGCAGTTACTCGGGCACAGGGACCCTAGCCAAAAACATTCAGTACTTC. This encodes CASSYSGTGTLAKNIQYF.

This chain uses TRBV15 with TRBJ2-3; the match to TRBD2 covers 8 bases. The germline gives CDR1 LNHNV, CDR2 YYDKDF (reference sequence). V was pared by 3 bases and J by 3 bases, with 5 bases of the junction left unmatched. The CDR3 totals 15 residues. CDR3 nucleotides: TGTGCCACCAGCAGCGGGGGGGCCTCGACAGATACGCAGTATTTT. It encodes CATSSGGASTDTQYF.

The sample holds a few counts of this clonotype. The chain uses TRBV28 and TRBJ1-1; no firm D call. Trimming removed 8 bases at V and 9 bases at J, with 16 bases between. The CDR3 consists of 12 residues. From germline, CDR1 is MDHEN and CDR2 SYDVKM. CDR3: CASAYVGEKAFF. In DNA, the CDR3 is TGTGCCAGCGCTTATGTGGGAGAGAAAGCTTTCTTT.

The rearrangement links TRBV3-1 to TRBJ2-5; possible D gene TRBD2, 5 bases. The CDR3 is made up of 15 amino acids. CDR1 is LGHDT, CDR2 YNNKEL, per germline (reference sequence). V was pared by 2 bases and J by 4 bases, with 14 bases between. The CDR3 reads CASSQMVLSGETQYF. The CDR3 DNA is TGTGCCAGCAGCCAAATGGTCCTGAGCGGAGAGACCCAGTACTTC.

The CDR3 nucleotides are TGTGCCAGCAGTTATGCGGGGGATGGCTACACCTTC. Translating gives CASSYAGDGYTF. The chain carries TRBV12-3 or TRBV12-4 and TRBJ1-2; possibly TRBD1 for D (5 bases). V dropped 4 bases and J dropped 6 bases, with 9 bases sitting between them. The CDR3 runs to 12 residues.

This clonotype was observed at least ten times. The chain couples TRBV20-1 to TRBJ1-2; D is uncertain. This CDR3 has 15 amino acids. Trimming took off 6 bases at V and 5 bases at J, with 22 bases between the two ends. Germline CDR1 reads DFQATT; CDR2 reads SNEGSKA (reference sequence). The CDR3 sequence: CSATPTGPPIYGYTF. In nucleotides, the CDR3 is TGCAGTGCCACCCCCACCGGCCCCCCAATTTATGGCTACACCTTC.

The chain is built from TRBV7-9 and TRBJ2-7, with 9 bases that match TRBD1. V was clipped by 4 bases and J by 4 bases; unmatched bases: 2. Germline CDR1 is SEHNR and CDR2 is FQNEAQ (reference sequence). This CDR3 is built from 13 residues. The CDR3 DNA sequence: TGTGCCAGCAGCTCGGGGACAGGGTACGAGCAGTACTTC. It codes for CASSSGTGYEQYF.

This clonotype came up a few times. The chain carries TRBV7-9 and TRBJ2-5; 8 bases are shared with TRBD1. CDR1 is SEHNR, CDR2 FQNEAQ, per germline (reference sequence). Trimming took 3 bases from V and 1 from J; bases not matched to a gene: 7. CDR3 length equals 16 residues. In DNA form, the CDR3 reads TGTGCCAGCAGCTTTCGGACAGGGCCCACCCAAGAGACCCAGTACTTC. The encoded protein is CASSFRTGPTQETQYF.

The sample holds many counts of this clonotype. The gene calls are TRBV6-6 and TRBJ2-3, with 7 bases that match TRBD1. The germline V gene encodes CDR1 MNHNY and CDR2 SVGAGI (reference sequence). The CDR3 sequence is 13 residues long. Germline trimming cut 5 bases from V and 5 bases from J; bases unmatched to any gene: 4. CDR3 in amino acids: CASSPPGGDTQYF. The CDR3 nucleotides are TGTGCCAGCAGTCCCCCAGGGGGAGATACGCAGTATTTT.

Many counts were recorded for this clonotype. V and J are TRBV2 and TRBJ2-3; 7 positions agree with TRBD2. CDR1 SNHLY and CDR2 FYNNEI come from the germline V gene. With 5 bases clipped from V and 4 bases from J, the junction kept 3 bases outside the gene matches. The CDR3 extends over 13 amino acids. In DNA form, the CDR3 reads TGTGCCAGCAGTCCTGGGGGGGCAGATACGCAGTATTTT. It codes for CASSPGGADTQYF.

The genes are TRBV18 and TRBJ1-5; the D is unclear. V was pared by 2 bases and J by 5 bases, with 7 bases between. The length of the CDR3 is 13 residues. From germline, CDR1 is KGHSH and CDR2 LQKENI. The DNA for the CDR3 is TGTGCCAGCTCACCATTTTCTGATCAGCCCCAGCATTTT. Residues: CASSPFSDQPQHF.

V usage is TRBV6-5 and J usage is TRBJ1-1; 7 nucleotides match TRBD1. Germline lookup yields CDR1 MNHEY and CDR2 SVGAGI. The CDR3 is 14 residues long. V trimming: 5 bases; J trimming: 4 bases; junction bases outside the gene matches: 7. The CDR3 loop is CASSNRQGGTEAFF. The CDR3, as DNA: TGTGCCAGCAGTAACCGACAGGGAGGCACTGAAGCTTTCTTT.

The rearrangement joins TRBV5-5 to TRBJ2-3; 7 bases align to TRBD1. The CDR3 totals 15 residues. J was trimmed by 2 bases and V by 0 bases; bases with no gene match: 3. Per germline, CDR1 SGHKS and CDR2 YYEKEE (reference sequence). The CDR3 DNA is TGTGCCAGCAGCTTGGGGGACAGTATCACAGATACGCAGTATTTT. Amino acids: CASSLGDSITDTQYF.

The sample holds a few counts of this clonotype. The chain links TRBV7-3 to TRBJ2-1, with 7 positions matching TRBD2. The CDR3 consists of 16 residues. CDR1 is SGHTA, CDR2 FQGTGA, per germline. With V trimmed by 5 bases and J by 3 bases, 10 bases remained unmatched. This CDR3 is CASSPYPSGNYNEQFF. DNA for the CDR3: TGTGCCAGCAGCCCCTACCCGAGCGGGAACTACAATGAGCAGTTCTTC.

This clonotype was recorded a few times. The chain carries TRBV20-1 and TRBJ1-2; no firm D call. With 0 bases removed from V and 4 bases from J, the gap between germline ends came to 12 bases. Per germline, CDR1 DFQATT and CDR2 SNEGSKA (reference sequence). This CDR3 is 14 amino acids long. CDR3: CSARDDRLAYGYTF. CDR3 in DNA: TGCAGTGCTAGAGATGACCGGCTCGCCTATGGCTACACCTTC.

This clonotype was observed a few times. The chain joins TRBV6-2 or TRBV6-3 to TRBJ1-5, with D maybe TRBD1 (5 bases). V was cut by 0 bases and J by 5 bases, with 17 bases left in between. The V gene's germline CDR1 is MNHEY and CDR2 SVGEGT. The CDR3 covers 17 residues. The CDR3 region has the DNA TGTGCCAGCAGTTACTCGAGTGGGGGAGCAAGCCATCAGCCCCAGCATTTT. Translating gives CASSYSSGGASHQPQHF.

This clonotype was detected ten times or more. This sequence joins TRBV29-1 and TRBJ2-3, with 13 bases aligning to TRBD2. The germline gives CDR1 SQVTM, CDR2 ANQGSEA. The J segment lost 6 bases and the V segment lost 5 bases, leaving 8 bases of the junction unmatched. The CDR3 consists of 15 residues. In nucleotides, the CDR3 is TGCAGCGTTTGGACTAGCGGGGGCCAGGGGGATACGCAGTATTTT. It translates to CSVWTSGGQGDTQYF.

This clonotype showed up just a few times. This chain connects TRBV9 to TRBJ2-5; TRBD2 matches 8 bases. Unmatched junction bases numbered 2, after V lost 1 base and J lost 3 bases. This CDR3 spans 14 amino acids. Germline V gives CDR1 SGDLS, CDR2 YYNGEE. This CDR3 reads CASSVSGGEETQYF. The CDR3 DNA reads as TGTGCCAGCAGCGTAAGCGGGGGAGAAGAGACCCAGTACTTC. Full variable domain (missing parts from reference TRBV9 and TRBJ2-5): DSGVTQTPKHLITATGQRVTLRCSPRSGDLSVYWYQQSLDQGLQFLIQYYNGEERAKGNILERFSAQQFPDLHSELNLSSLELGDSALYFCASSVSGGEETQYFGPGTRLLVL.

This clonotype was found a few times. The chain joins TRBV6-1 to TRBJ2-7; D unclear. Per the germline V gene, CDR1 is MNHNS and CDR2 is SASEGT. The CDR3 is 14 residues long. V lost 2 bases, J lost 5 bases, and 13 bases lay in between. CDR3 protein: CASSESRFVDEQYF. CDR3 sequence (DNA): TGTGCCAGCAGTGAATCCAGGTTCGTCGACGAGCAGTACTTC.

This clonotype appeared many times. DNA of the CDR3: TGTGCCAGCAGTGTGGTTAATTCACCCCTCCACTTT. It yields the protein CASSVVNSPLHF. The J gene is TRBJ1-6, the V gene TRBV7-9; D gene unclear. CDR1 SEHNR and CDR2 FQNEAQ come from the germline V gene (reference sequence). V lost 6 bases, J lost 6 bases, and 6 bases lay in between. This CDR3 spans 12 amino acids.

The gene calls are TRBV7-9 and TRBJ2-1; D unresolved. Trimming took 10 bases from V and 6 from J, leaving 10 bases between them. The CDR3 has 11 residues. From germline, CDR1 is SEHNR and CDR2 FQNEAQ (reference sequence). This CDR3 reads CATSLVNEQFF. The DNA of the CDR3 is TGTGCCACCTCTCTGGTCAATGAGCAGTTCTTC.

This sequence joins TRBV6-5 and TRBJ1-6; possibly TRBD1 for D (6 bases). Germline V gives CDR1 MNHEY, CDR2 SVGAGI. This CDR3 spans 13 amino acids. The V gene lost 6 bases and the J gene lost 10 bases, with 13 bases spanning the gap. The CDR3 reads CASSPTGGSPLHF. The CDR3, as DNA: TGTGCCAGCAGCCCGACAGGTGGGTCACCCCTCCACTTT.

This chain's CDR3 is CASSQWARNTGELFF. CDR3 coding DNA: TGCGCCAGCAGCCAATGGGCTCGGAACACCGGGGAGCTGTTTTTT. This rearrangement joins TRBV4-3 to TRBJ2-2, with no clear D. Germline V CDR1 and CDR2: LGHNA, YSLEER. The CDR3 covers 15 residues. The ends were cut back, 2 bases at V and 1 base at J, with 8 bases in the middle.

This chain connects TRBV9 to TRBJ2-3; 11 nucleotides agree with TRBD2. CDR1 SGDLS and CDR2 YYNGEE come from the germline V gene. The CDR3 is made up of 15 amino acids. V trimming: 0 bases; J trimming: 6 bases; junction bases outside the gene matches: 3. CDR3 sequence: CASSVVASGGDTQYF. CDR3 nucleotides: TGTGCCAGCAGCGTAGTAGCTAGCGGGGGGGATACGCAGTATTTT.